One sample yielded the 31 T cell receptor beta chains listed below, sequenced in a study of OX40 agonist ivuxolimab in advanced cancers. Here immunoSEQ multiplex PCR was the method, and the copy in TCRdb shows in-frame clones only, minus some. The sample contains about 78,000 clones, around 82% of which appear only once. The starting material was CD4+ or CD8+ T cells sorted from blood, obtained in a trial of the OX40 agonist ivuxolimab. These receptors all come from an adult with an advanced solid tumor such as melanoma, head and neck, liver or kidney cancer.

J is TRBJ1-3 and V is TRBV4-3; possible D gene TRBD1, 5 bases. This CDR3 comprises 18 residues. Between the trimmed V and J ends, which lost 5 bases and 0 bases, there was a span of 20 bases. Germline values: CDR1 LGHNA, CDR2 YSLEER. The CDR3 nucleotides read TGCGCCAGCAGCTTAAGCTCTCGGGGCGTCAGCTCTGGAAACACCATATATTTT. It codes for CASSLSSRGVSSGNTIYF.

V gene TRBV7-2 combines with J gene TRBJ2-7; D not certain. V was trimmed by 1 base and J by 4 bases, leaving 11 bases between them. The CDR3 sequence is 14 residues long. Germline V CDR1 and CDR2: SGHTA, FQGNSA. The CDR3 loop is CASSLDYRAYEQYF. Here the CDR3 DNA reads TGTGCCAGCAGCTTAGATTACAGAGCTTACGAGCAGTACTTC.

The chain has TRBV7-9 and TRBJ1-2; D may be TRBD1 (5 bases). The V gene lost 5 bases and the J gene lost 8 bases, with 15 bases spanning the gap. Germline loops: CDR1 SEHNR, CDR2 FQNEAQ (reference sequence). The CDR3 loop spans 13 amino acids. CDR3 sequence: CASSPREGQGYTF. For the CDR3, the DNA is TGTGCCAGCAGCCCCCGGGAGGGGCAAGGCTACACCTTC.

The rearrangement links TRBV28 to TRBJ2-7; 8 positions agree with TRBD2. Germline V CDR1 and CDR2: MDHEN, SYDVKM. CDR3 size: 14 residues. The J segment lost 3 bases and the V segment lost 5 bases, leaving 6 bases of the junction unmatched. This chain's CDR3 is CASSAPGTSYEQYF. The CDR3 DNA follows: TGTGCCAGCAGTGCCCCCGGGACTAGCTACGAGCAGTACTTC.

In its sample, this clone was seen once. The chain combines TRBV7-7 with TRBJ2-3; D is undetermined. The CDR3 has 14 amino acids. CDR1 is SSHAT and CDR2 is FNYEAQ in the germline V gene (reference sequence). V lost 1 base, J lost 5 bases, and 10 bases lay in between. The CDR3 coding sequence is TGTGCCAGCAGCTTAGGGGATACAGAAGATACGCAGTATTTT. Encoded protein: CASSLGDTEDTQYF.

The chain links TRBV6-6 to TRBJ1-3; D not resolved. The CDR3 runs 14 residues. Trimming left V 0 bases short and J 8 bases short, with 11 bases between. Per the germline V gene, CDR1 is MNHNY and CDR2 is SVGAGI (reference sequence). CDR3 DNA: TGTGCCAGCAGTTACTCTACTCCTCGAGACACCATATATTTT. Protein sequence: CASSYSTPRDTIYF.

This rearrangement joins TRBV28 to TRBJ1-6, with TRBD1 as a possible D gene (5 bases). The CDR3 runs to 15 residues. Germline-derived CDR1 and CDR2 are MDHEN and SYDVKM. With 3 bases removed from V and 2 bases from J, the gap between germline ends came to 8 bases. The CDR3 DNA sequence: TGTGCCAGCAGTTTCGGGACCACCTATAATTCACCCCTCCACTTT. This gives the protein CASSFGTTYNSPLHF.

This clone was counted a few times. The chain joins TRBV28 to TRBJ1-6; D is uncertain. Germline V gene sequence: CDR1 MDHEN, CDR2 SYDVKM. This CDR3 contains 13 residues. V was trimmed by 7 bases and J by 10 bases, leaving 14 bases between them. CDR3: CASKAAERSPLHF. The DNA of the CDR3 is TGTGCCAGCAAAGCGGCTGAGAGGTCACCCCTCCACTTT.

The chain carries TRBV4-3 and TRBJ2-3, with 12 bases matching TRBD2. Losses at the gene ends were 2 bases for V and 2 bases for J; bases not matched to a gene: 8. This CDR3 is 18 amino acids long. Germline V gene lookup returns CDR1 LGHNA and CDR2 YSLEER. CDR3 amino acids: CASSQNPGLAGSTDTQYF. The CDR3 nucleotides are TGCGCCAGCAGCCAAAATCCGGGACTAGCGGGTTCCACAGATACGCAGTATTTT.

The chain uses TRBV4-3 and TRBJ2-1; no clear D. Trimming pared 3 bases from V and 10 bases from J, leaving 13 bases between. The CDR3 has 13 residues. CDR1 and CDR2 (germline): LGHNA, YSLEER. The CDR3 loop is CASSHRLQTEQFF. The CDR3 DNA follows: TGCGCCAGCAGCCATCGCCTCCAGACAGAGCAGTTCTTC.

The rearrangement joins TRBV7-7 to TRBJ2-5; D perhaps matches TRBD1 (5 bases). There are 15 residues in the CDR3. The germline gives CDR1 SSHAT, CDR2 FNYEAQ (reference sequence). V gave up 5 bases and J gave up 1 base, with 14 bases separating them. For the CDR3, the DNA is TGTGCCAGCAGCCAAGCCGGCAGGGCCCAAGAGACCCAGTACTTC. It encodes CASSQAGRAQETQYF.

The CDR3: CASSLWTESSYEQYF. The CDR3 DNA reads as TGTGCCAGTAGTTTATGGACTGAGAGCTCCTACGAGCAGTACTTC. The chain uses TRBV19 and TRBJ2-7; TRBD2 is a possible D gene (5 bases). Trimming took off 5 bases at V and 0 bases at J, with 14 bases between the two ends. Germline values: CDR1 LNHDA, CDR2 SQIVND (reference sequence). The CDR3 consists of 15 residues.

The rearrangement links TRBV6-5 to TRBJ1-6; D remains unclear. The CDR3 consists of 12 residues. From germline, CDR1 is MNHEY and CDR2 SVGAGI. V lost 5 bases to trimming and J lost 2 bases, with 1 base between them. The CDR3 region has the DNA TGTGCCAGCAGTACCTATAATTCACCCCTCCACTTT. The encoded protein is CASSTYNSPLHF.

The chain carries TRBV5-5 and TRBJ1-1, with D perhaps matching TRBD1 (5 bases). CDR1 is SGHKS, CDR2 YYEKEE, per germline (reference sequence). The CDR3 loop spans 13 amino acids. Trimming removed 3 bases at V and 1 base at J, with 7 bases between. The CDR3 is CASSSGQNTEAFF. The CDR3, as DNA: TGTGCCAGCAGCTCCGGACAGAACACTGAAGCTTTCTTT.

This clone has just one count. This chain joins TRBV30 and TRBJ2-6, with 10 bases that match TRBD2. Trimming cost V 0 bases and J 1 base; bases outside gene matches: 12. Germline V gives CDR1 GTSNPN, CDR2 SVGIG (reference sequence). The CDR3 runs 20 residues. In nucleotides, the CDR3 is TGTGCCTGGAGTGTAGTGACTAGCGGGCGCTTTAATTCTGGGGCCAACGTCCTGACTTTC. Translation: CAWSVVTSGRFNSGANVLTF.

The chain recombines TRBV10-3 with TRBJ2-7; tentatively, D is TRBD2 (7 bases). V shed 6 bases and J shed 4 bases, with 13 bases lying between them. The CDR3 spans 13 residues. Germline V gene sequence: CDR1 ENHRY, CDR2 SYGVKD. CDR3 sequence reads: CAISLGGLYEQYF. The CDR3 DNA follows: TGTGCCATCAGCCTCGGGGGGCTTTACGAGCAGTACTTC.

There are a few counts of this clone. This chain joins TRBV7-2 and TRBJ2-7, with D perhaps given as TRBD1 or TRBD2 (6 bases each). Trimming took off 3 bases at V and 6 bases at J, with 15 bases between the two ends. Looked up from germline, CDR1 is SGHTA and CDR2 is FQGNSA. This CDR3 has 14 residues. As DNA, the CDR3 is TGTGCCAGCAGCTTCGGGGGCGCCCCCGGCGAGCAGTACTTC. Encoded protein: CASSFGGAPGEQYF.

V usage is TRBV14 and J usage is TRBJ2-3, with 9 bases aligning to TRBD1. The V gene's germline CDR1 is SGHDN and CDR2 FVKESK. CDR3 length: 15 amino acids. J was trimmed by 2 bases and V by 4 bases; bases with no gene match: 4. CDR3 sequence (DNA): TGTGCCAGCAGCCGACAGGGGGGATTCACAGATACGCAGTATTTT. Translated: CASSRQGGFTDTQYF. The full variable domain, rest sourced from reference TRBV14 and TRBJ2-3, is EAGVTQFPSHSVIEKGQTVTLRCDPISGHDNLYWYRRVMGKEIKFLLHFVKESKQDESGMPNNRFLAERTGGTYSTLKVQPAELEDSGVYFCASSRQGGFTDTQYFGPGTRLTVL.

This clone has only one observation. The chain has TRBV30 and TRBJ2-5; D is undetermined. There are 14 residues in the CDR3. Germline CDR1 is GTSNPN and CDR2 is SVGIG (reference sequence). The ends were cut back, 2 bases at V and 5 bases at J, with 15 bases in the middle. The CDR3 DNA reads as TGTGCCTGGAGTATTCGACCCCTCCGGGAGACCCAGTACTTC. It is translated as CAWSIRPLRETQYF.

A word on this clone: A junction boundary mismatches the germline segment, possibly from a read error. V is TRBV29-1 and J is TRBJ1-1; no firm D call. CDR1 and CDR2 from the germline V gene are SQVTM and ANQGSEA. This CDR3 has 10 residues. Here the CDR3 DNA reads TGTGCCTGCGGGAACACTGAAGCTTTCTTT. It codes for CACGNTEAFF. Filled out from reference TRBV29-1 and TRBJ1-1, the complete variable domain reads SAVISQKPSRDICQRGTSLTIQCQVDSQVTMMFWYRQQPGQSLTLIATANQGSEATYESGFVIDKFPISRPNLTFSTLTVSNMSPEDSSIYLCACGNTEAFFGQGTRLTVV.

This chain uses TRBV5-4 with TRBJ1-1, with no clear D. V lost 0 bases and J 11 bases, leaving 11 bases between the germline ends. Germline lookup yields CDR1 SGHNT and CDR2 YYREEE (reference sequence). The CDR3 runs to 12 residues. DNA for the CDR3: TGTGCCAGCAGCTTGGCCAATCGGGCTGCTTTCTTT. Encoded protein: CASSLANRAAFF.

The chain couples TRBV27 to TRBJ1-4; unclear D gene. Trimming pared 4 bases from V and 3 bases from J, leaving 9 bases between. Germline V gives CDR1 MNHEY, CDR2 SMNVEV (reference sequence). CDR3 length: 14 amino acids. The CDR3, as DNA: TGTGCCAGCAGTTCCCCTCGGGCTAATGAAAAACTGTTTTTT. It yields the protein CASSSPRANEKLFF.

The chain recombines TRBV28 with TRBJ2-2; perhaps TRBD2 as D (6 bases). The germline V gene has CDR1 MDHEN and CDR2 SYDVKM. V was trimmed by 2 bases and J by 4 bases, leaving 14 bases between them. The CDR3 sequence is 16 residues long. The CDR3 is CASSLGAGGGTGELFF. In nucleotides, the CDR3 is TGTGCCAGCAGTTTAGGGGCCGGGGGAGGCACCGGGGAGCTGTTTTTT. The whole variable domain, filled in from reference TRBV28 and TRBJ2-2, reads DVKVTQSSRYLVKRTGEKVFLECVQDMDHENMFWYRQDPGLGLRLIYFSYDVKMKEKGDIPEGYSVSREKKERFSLILESASTNQTSMYLCASSLGAGGGTGELFFGEGSRLTVL.

The chain combines TRBV27 with TRBJ2-3; D is ambiguous. The CDR3 runs 15 residues. The germline V gene encodes CDR1 MNHEY and CDR2 SMNVEV (reference sequence). V was trimmed by 6 bases and J by 2 bases, leaving 15 bases between them. Here the CDR3 DNA reads TGTGCCAGCAGCCCCTTATATTGGATCACAGATACGCAGTATTTT. It encodes CASSPLYWITDTQYF.

The chain combines TRBV29-1 with TRBJ1-2; weak D call: TRBD1 (5 bases). CDR1 is SQVTM and CDR2 is ANQGSEA in the germline V gene. Trimming stripped 1 base from V and 1 base from J, with 10 bases between. The CDR3 is 14 residues long. For the CDR3, the DNA is TGCAGCGTTGAAGCGCGGGGGTATAACTATGGCTACACCTTC. This translates into CSVEARGYNYGYTF.

The chain is built from TRBV7-3 and TRBJ2-2, with unresolved D. Germline assignment: CDR1 SGHTA and CDR2 FQGTGA. Trimming took 0 bases from V and 7 from J, leaving 12 bases between them. CDR3 length equals 15 residues. CDR3 bases: TGTGCCAGCAGCTTAACCCCTCTGGACGGCGGGGAGCTGTTTTTT. It specifies CASSLTPLDGGELFF. Combining the CDR3 with reference TRBV7-3 and TRBJ2-2 gives the whole variable domain GAGVSQTPSNKVTEKGKYVELRCDPISGHTALYWYRQSLGQGPEFLIYFQGTGAADDSGLPNDRFFAVRPEGSVSTLKIQRTERGDSAVYLCASSLTPLDGGELFFGEGSRLTVL.

This chain links TRBV7-2 with TRBJ2-1; 8 nucleotides agree with TRBD2. V lost 2 bases and J lost 5; bases outside the gene matches: 5. Germline V gene lookup returns CDR1 SGHTA and CDR2 FQGNSA. This CDR3 comprises 15 residues. The CDR3, as DNA: TGTGCCAGCAGCTTAAGCGGGAGATCTGACAATGAGCAGTTCTTC. It yields the protein CASSLSGRSDNEQFF.

The chain couples TRBV10-3 to TRBJ1-1, with D unresolved. The germline gives CDR1 ENHRY, CDR2 SYGVKD. V was shortened by 8 bases and J by 1 base, with 11 bases between the two germline ends. CDR3 length equals 13 residues. This CDR3 is CAIAPGANTEAFF. DNA of the CDR3: TGTGCCATCGCCCCGGGCGCGAACACTGAAGCTTTCTTT.

This clone was counted only a few times. The chain is built from TRBV11-2 and TRBJ2-7; D remains unclear. Germline values: CDR1 SGHAT, CDR2 FQNNGV. The CDR3 contains 13 residues. Trimming shortened V by 4 bases and J by 6 bases, and 13 bases separated the two germline ends. The chain's CDR3 is CASSSRAPPEQYF. In nucleotides, the CDR3 is TGTGCCAGCAGCTCCCGGGCTCCTCCCGAGCAGTACTTC.

The V gene is TRBV19, the J gene TRBJ2-1; maybe TRBD2 (6 bases). The CDR3 is 11 residues long. V was pared by 8 bases and J by 9 bases, with 11 bases between. Germline loops: CDR1 LNHDA, CDR2 SQIVND (reference sequence). The CDR3 DNA is TGTGCCAGTTCGGGAGTGGTTGAGCAGTTCTTC. Its translation is CASSGVVEQFF.

The genes are TRBV9 and TRBJ2-2; TRBD2 matches at 11 bases. This CDR3 is 20 amino acids long. Germline CDR1 SGDLS, CDR2 YYNGEE. V lost 3 bases, J lost 6 bases, and 19 bases stayed unmatched. The CDR3 bases are TGTGCCAGCAGCGCTCGAGCCCCAGGACAGGTTAGCGGGAGGGCCGGGGAGCTGTTTTTT. Protein product: CASSARAPGQVSGRAGELFF.